A single sample is the source of the 8 T cell receptor beta chains below, sequenced in a study of blood T cell repertoires in COVID-19. Sequencing was performed with immunoSEQ multiplex PCR; in TCRdb, only in-frame clones are kept and a portion is missing. The sample lists roughly 190,000 clones, 87% occurring once. Material for sequencing was peripheral blood. The receptors come from a man between 18 and 35 years old with active or convalescent COVID-19.

The rearrangement uses TRBV7-9 and TRBJ2-2, with 7 nucleotides matching TRBD2. Germline assignment: CDR1 SEHNR and CDR2 FQNEAQ (reference sequence). The CDR3 has 16 amino acids. The ends lost 8 bases at V and 0 bases at J; junction bases unmatched: 9. The CDR3 region has the DNA TGTGCCAGCTCTGCTAGCGGATACTCGAACACCGGGGAGCTGTTTTTT. As protein: CASSASGYSNTGELFF.

This rearrangement joins TRBV7-8 to TRBJ2-7, with 10 bases lining up with TRBD2. V lost 3 bases, J lost 2 bases, and 7 bases stayed unmatched. The CDR3 length is 16 residues. Germline CDR1 SGHVS, CDR2 FQNEAQ. The CDR3 DNA follows: TGTGCCAGCAGCTTTCCGGGACTAGCGACCGCCTACGAGCAGTACTTC. It is translated as CASSFPGLATAYEQYF.

The V and J genes are TRBV3-1 (or the pseudogene TRBV3-2) and TRBJ2-6; the D gene is possibly TRBD1 (6 bases). CDR1 is LGHDT and CDR2 is YNNKEL in the germline V gene (reference sequence). The length of the CDR3 is 12 residues. V was clipped by 1 base and J by 17 bases, with 12 bases between them. CDR3 sequence (DNA): TGTGCCAGCAGCCAAGTGATAGGACAGATGACTTTC. Translated, it gives CASSQVIGQMTF.

This clone was recorded once. The chain carries TRBV12-3 or TRBV12-4 and TRBJ1-4, with 10 bases identical to TRBD1. The CDR3 has 13 amino acids. After removal of 3 bases from V and 8 bases from J, the junction contained 0 bases not matched to a gene. CDR3 in amino acids: CASSLGQGEKLFF. As DNA, the CDR3 is TGTGCCAGCAGTTTGGGACAGGGGGAAAAACTGTTTTTT.

This clone was seen only a few times. DNA of the CDR3: TGTGCCAGCTCACCACTGGACAGGCCTGATGGCTACACCTTC. Its translation: CASSPLDRPDGYTF. The genes are TRBV18 and TRBJ1-2; 7 nucleotides agree with TRBD1. Germline CDR1 is KGHSH and CDR2 is LQKENI. Germline trimming cut 1 base from V and 6 bases from J; bases unmatched to any gene: 5. This CDR3 has 14 amino acids.

Only one count was recorded for this clone. The rearrangement uses TRBV6-5 and TRBJ2-1, with 8 bases fitting TRBD1. Germline values: CDR1 MNHEY, CDR2 SVGAGI. CDR3 length equals 16 residues. Losses at the gene ends were 4 bases for V and 8 bases for J; bases not matched to a gene: 13. The chain's CDR3 is CASSSQDRVTAYEQFF. The CDR3 DNA reads as TGTGCCAGCAGTTCCCAGGACAGGGTAACGGCGTATGAGCAGTTCTTC.

This clone was picked up one time. V usage is TRBV2 and J usage is TRBJ2-4; 10 nucleotides match TRBD1. The CDR3 extends over 15 amino acids. Germline assignment: CDR1 SNHLY and CDR2 FYNNEI. The V and J ends lost 10 bases and 1 base, in that order; junction bases with no gene match: 7. CDR3 residues: CATGQGEIAKNIQYF. As DNA, the CDR3 is TGTGCCACAGGACAGGGGGAAATTGCCAAAAACATTCAGTACTTC.

V gene TRBV25-1 combines with J gene TRBJ1-1, with 7 bases aligning to TRBD1. The CDR3 spans 14 residues. The junction had 11 bases not matched to a gene; V was cut back by 4 bases and J by 9 bases. Per germline, CDR1 MGHDK and CDR2 SYGVNS. Here the CDR3 reads CASSGETGSLKAFF. The CDR3 DNA reads as TGTGCCAGCAGTGGAGAGACAGGGAGTTTAAAAGCTTTCTTT.